A selection of T cell receptor beta chains follows, all from one sample in a study of spatial heterogeneity in lung cancer. MiXCR, applied by TCRdb to the 5' RACE reads, yields one record per CDR3 protein. The sample holds 10,000 to 15,000 distinct CDR3 sequences; 4% to 6% are singletons and the top ten take 36%. The source material was lung tumor tissue, sampled at surgery. The receptors come from a male donor with early-stage non-small cell lung cancer. Both conserved end residues are part of each CDR3. The D gene is left open where the match is weak. Clone size is shown for a subset of rows, as once, few, many or a class of expanded clone.

TRBV11-3	TRBJ2-1	TRBD2	many	TGTGCCAGCAGCTCGCCGGGACTAGCGACATACAATGAGCAGTTCTTC	CASSSPGLATYNEQFF
TRBV3-1	TRBJ1-6	TRBD1	medium-sized	TGTGCCAGCACCTTTGACAGGGTTAATTCACCCCTCCACTTT	CASTFDRVNSPLHF
TRBV3-1	TRBJ1-2	TRBD1	many	TGTGCCAGCAGCCCGGGGACAGGGGGCGACTATGGCTACACCTTC	CASSPGTGGDYGYTF
TRBV6-5	TRBJ2-6	TRBD2	many	TGTGCCAGCAGTTACAAAACGGGTACACTAGCGGGAGTTGGGGCCAACGTCCTGACTTTC	CASSYKTGTLAGVGANVLTF
TRBV6-2/TRBV6-3	TRBJ1-1	.	many	TGTGCCAGCAGTTACATGAACCGCCTGAACACTGAAGCTTTCTTT	CASSYMNRLNTEAFF
TRBV2	TRBJ1-2	.	medium-sized	TGTGCCAGAGTGGATAACTATGGCTACACCTTC	CARVDNYGYTF
TRBV6-2/TRBV6-3	TRBJ2-2	.	many	TGTGCCAGCAGTTACGGCCAGGGACTCTACACCGGGGAGCTGTTTTTT	CASSYGQGLYTGELFF
TRBV5-6	TRBJ2-3	.	many	TGTGCCAGCAGCTTGGACTCGGGATGGACAGATACGCAGTATTTT	CASSLDSGWTDTQYF
TRBV12-3/TRBV12-4	TRBJ1-5	.	many	TGTGCCAGCAGTTTTCGGGGGGCGCATCAGCCCCAGCATTTT	CASSFRGAHQPQHF
TRBV11-3	TRBJ2-1	.	few	TGTGCCAGCAGCTCCCCGCTTAGAAATGAGCAGTTCTTC	CASSSPLRNEQFF
TRBV9	TRBJ2-2	.	many	TGTGCCAGCAGCGTAGGGGCGGGGAGACCGAACACCGGGGAGCTGTTTTTT	CASSVGAGRPNTGELFF
TRBV29-1	TRBJ1-2	.	many	TGCAGCGTCACCCGGACAGTTACTAACTATGGCTACACCTTC	CSVTRTVTNYGYTF
TRBV11-3	TRBJ1-1	TRBD1	few	TGTGCCAGCAGTTTAAGGGGGCGAGCTTTCTTT	CASSLRGRAFF
TRBV20-1	TRBJ2-1	.	.	TGCAGTGGACTGGGATACAATGAGCAGTTCTTC	CSGLGYNEQFF
TRBV9	TRBJ2-3	.	many	TGTGCCAGCAGCGTAGGTATAGGGGTTAGCACAGATACGCAGTATTTT	CASSVGIGVSTDTQYF
TRBV6-2/TRBV6-3	TRBJ2-7	.	many	TGTGCCAGCAGATTTCGTACTCACCCACGGGAGCAGTACTTC	CASRFRTHPREQYF
TRBV20-1	TRBJ2-7	TRBD1	few	TGCAGTGCTAGTGCAGGGGGCGCCTACGAGCAGTACTTC	CSASAGGAYEQYF
TRBV2	TRBJ1-5	.	many	TGTGCCAGCAGTAACAGGGCACTCAATCAGCCCCAGCATTTT	CASSNRALNQPQHF
TRBV7-9	TRBJ2-7	.	many	TGTGCCAGCAGCTTAGCCCCGACTAGTTCAAGGGGCTACGAGCAGTACTTC	CASSLAPTSSRGYEQYF
TRBV2	TRBJ1-6	.	many	TGTGCCAGCAGGGGGTATAATTCACCCCTCCACTTT	CASRGYNSPLHF
TRBV20-1	TRBJ1-5	.	many	TGCAGTGCTAGAGATCTCGGTCAGCCCCAGCATTTT	CSARDLGQPQHF
TRBV19	TRBJ2-3	TRBD1	.	TGTGCCAGTAGTATAGACCGACAGGGAGCAGATACGCAGTATTTT	CASSIDRQGADTQYF
TRBV12-3/TRBV12-4	TRBJ2-4	TRBD2	many	TGTGCCAGCAGTCCTAGCGGGGGGGCCGGAAACATTCAGTACTTC	CASSPSGGAGNIQYF
TRBV4-3	TRBJ1-1	TRBD1	many	TGCGCCAGCAGCCAGGGGGACAGGGCAGGCACTGAAGCTTTCTTT	CASSQGDRAGTEAFF
TRBV20-1	TRBJ2-7	.	many	TGCAGTGCTAGAGGACACCACTACGAGCAGTACTTC	CSARGHHYEQYF
TRBV3-1	TRBJ1-5	.	few	TGTGCCAGCAGCCAAGGACGCCATCAGCCCCAGCATTTT	CASSQGRHQPQHF
TRBV20-1	TRBJ2-3	TRBD2	many	TGCAGTGCTAGAGGTAGCGGGGTCTCAGATACGCAGTATTTT	CSARGSGVSDTQYF
TRBV6-2/TRBV6-3	TRBJ2-3	TRBD2	many	TGTGCCAGCAGTAAGCGACGGGTAGCGGGGGCCACAGATACGCAGTATTTT	CASSKRRVAGATDTQYF
TRBV19	TRBJ2-3	.	many	TGTGCCAGTAGCCGGCTCAGCGGTGGAAGTGCCACAGATACGCAGTATTTT	CASSRLSGGSATDTQYF
TRBV9	TRBJ2-2	TRBD1	few	TGTGCCAGCAGCAACCGACAGGGACCCACCGGGGAGCTGTTTTTT	CASSNRQGPTGELFF
TRBV12-5	TRBJ2-5	TRBD2	many	TGTGCTAGTGGAGCGGGGCCTCGTGAGACCCAGTACTTC	CASGAGPRETQYF
TRBV2	TRBJ2-1	.	many	TGTGCCAGCAGGTTGGACCTGGGCTCCTACAATGAGCAGTTCTTC	CASRLDLGSYNEQFF
TRBV12-3/TRBV12-4	TRBJ1-5	.	many	TGTGCCAGCAGACAGGGTAGCAATCAGCCCCAGCATTTT	CASRQGSNQPQHF
TRBV18	TRBJ1-3	.	few	TGTGCCAGCTCACCCCGTCAGGGCCTCATCTCTGGAAACACCATATATTTT	CASSPRQGLISGNTIYF
TRBV4-1	TRBJ1-4	.	.	TGCGCCAGCAGCCAAGCACAGCGGGGTAATGAAAAACTGTTTTTT	CASSQAQRGNEKLFF
TRBV11-3	TRBJ1-6	.	many	TGTGCCAGCAGAGACTACGGGGCGGCAGCGGATTCACCCCTCCACTTT	CASRDYGAAADSPLHF
TRBV6-1	TRBJ2-4	.	many	TGTGCCAGCAGTGAAGTACGGTTCCTCCAAAACATTCAGTACTTC	CASSEVRFLQNIQYF
TRBV30	TRBJ2-1	TRBD2	many	TGTGCCTGGAAGGCTAGCGGGGGCCTAAGCTCCTACAATGAGCAGTTCTTC	CAWKASGGLSSYNEQFF
TRBV7-3	TRBJ2-6	.	large	TGTGCCAGCAGCTTATTGGCTATGGGCTCTGGGGCCAACGTCCTGACTTTC	CASSLLAMGSGANVLTF
TRBV4-2	TRBJ1-6	.	many	TGTGCCAGCAGCCAAAAGGGGCAGGGGTATAATTCACCCCTCCACTTT	CASSQKGQGYNSPLHF
TRBV7-6	TRBJ1-3	.	many	TGTGCCAGCAGCGGACAGGGAAACACCATATATTTT	CASSGQGNTIYF
TRBV11-2	TRBJ2-3	.	few	TGTGCCAGCAGCGCTACAGGGAGGCTGGGCATAGATACGCAGTATTTT	CASSATGRLGIDTQYF
TRBV13	TRBJ2-3	.	large	TGTGCCAGCAGCCCCGGGACAGGGGAAGTGGGACTAGCGTTTAGCACAGATACGCAGTATTTT	CASSPGTGEVGLAFSTDTQYF